These 20 T cell receptor beta chains share one sample of origin, sequenced in a study of cytomegalovirus exposure and HLA in healthy donors. The PCR used 60 Vbeta and 13 Jbeta primers. Profiled with immunoSEQ multiplex PCR; TCRdb holds only in-frame clones, not every one. The table includes more than 200,000 clones, about three quarters detected once. The source material was PBMCs. The receptors here all came from a man aged 35 to 55 in good health and CMV-seronegative.

This clone was picked up one time. The CDR3 sequence is CATSRDRGNNQPQHF. CDR3 DNA: TGTGCCACCAGCAGAGACAGGGGGAACAATCAGCCCCAGCATTTT. The chain has TRBV15 and TRBJ1-5, with 7 nucleotides matching TRBD1. The junction had 2 bases not matched to a gene; V was cut back by 0 bases and J by 3 bases. This CDR3 is built from 15 residues. CDR1 and CDR2 from the germline V gene are LNHNV and YYDKDF (reference sequence).

The genes are TRBV7-9 and TRBJ1-4; 8 bases map to TRBD1. V shed 3 bases and J 5 bases; nucleotides not matched to a gene: 2. This CDR3 spans 14 amino acids. CDR1 SEHNR and CDR2 FQNEAQ come from the germline V gene (reference sequence). The CDR3 DNA reads TGTGCCAGCAGCTTGGGACAGGTGAATGAAAAACTGTTTTTT. Protein product: CASSLGQVNEKLFF.

The CDR3 bases are TGTGCCAGCAGCATTTTAGCGGGGGGGTTAAGCTACGAGCAGTACTTC. This gives the protein CASSILAGGLSYEQYF. The gene calls are TRBV5-8 and TRBJ2-7, with 11 bases matching TRBD2. Trimming at V came to 4 bases and at J to 3 bases, leaving 9 bases not matched to a gene. CDR3 size: 16 residues. The germline gives CDR1 SGHTS, CDR2 YDEGEE.

The V and J genes are TRBV9 and TRBJ2-3; TRBD2 aligns across 9 bases. Germline CDR1 and CDR2: SGDLS and YYNGEE. The V gene end was trimmed by 0 bases and the J gene end by 2 bases; junction bases not matched to a gene: 7. There are 17 residues in the CDR3. In nucleotides, the CDR3 is TGTGCCAGCAGCGTAGGGGCTAGCGGGGCCTACACAGATACGCAGTATTTT. Translation gives CASSVGASGAYTDTQYF.

Regarding this clone: This same CDR3 is encoded by further DNA sequences in the sample. This rearrangement joins TRBV18 to TRBJ2-7, with unresolved D. This CDR3 contains 12 residues. Per the germline V gene, CDR1 is KGHSH and CDR2 is LQKENI. V was trimmed by 3 bases and J by 4 bases, leaving 7 bases between them. CDR3 residues: CASSPDSYEQYF. DNA of the CDR3: TGTGCCAGCTCACCCGACTCTTACGAGCAGTACTTC.

V is TRBV9 and J is TRBJ2-5; tentative D call: TRBD2 (6 bases). The V and J ends lost 0 bases and 5 bases respectively, with 20 bases between them. The CDR3 covers 17 residues. The germline V gene has CDR1 SGDLS and CDR2 YYNGEE. The CDR3 DNA follows: TGTGCCAGCAGCGTAGAAGGGAGGAGAGACAGTTGGGAGACCCAGTACTTC. This translates into CASSVEGRRDSWETQYF.

V gene TRBV27 combines with J gene TRBJ2-2; 10 nucleotides align to TRBD2. Unmatched junction bases numbered 9, after V lost 1 base and J lost 4 bases. CDR1 and CDR2 (germline): MNHEY, SMNVEV (reference sequence). The CDR3 is 18 amino acids. The CDR3 loop is CASSLFSSAGGPTGELFF. CDR3 nucleotide sequence: TGTGCCAGCAGTTTATTTTCTTCAGCGGGAGGGCCCACCGGGGAGCTGTTTTTT.

The chain uses TRBV6-5 and TRBJ2-1; 14 bases map to TRBD2. With 4 bases clipped from V and 8 bases from J, the junction kept 7 bases outside the gene matches. Germline loops: CDR1 MNHEY, CDR2 SVGAGI. The CDR3 length is 16 residues. DNA of the CDR3: TGTGCCAGCAGTTCCTCAGGACTAGCGGGGGGCCATGAGCAGTTCTTC. It is translated as CASSSSGLAGGHEQFF.

This rearrangement joins TRBV4-2 to TRBJ1-3; a weak D match, TRBD1 (6 bases). Germline V lookup: CDR1 LGHNA, CDR2 YNFKEQ. Trimming shortened V by 1 base and J by 4 bases, and 8 bases separated the two germline ends. The CDR3 has 14 residues. CDR3 DNA sequence: TGTGCCAGCAGCCAAGCAACAGGGGGAAACACCATATATTTT. Translation gives CASSQATGGNTIYF.

The V gene is TRBV2, the J gene TRBJ2-3, with 9 positions matching TRBD1. CDR1 is SNHLY and CDR2 is FYNNEI in the germline V gene. V was clipped by 6 bases and J by 3 bases; unmatched bases: 7. This CDR3 is 15 amino acids long. The CDR3 protein is CASRGQGLTTDTQYF. Written as DNA, the CDR3 is TGTGCCAGCAGGGGACAGGGTCTTACTACAGATACGCAGTATTTT. Full variable domain (remainder filled in from reference TRBV2 and TRBJ2-3): EPEVTQTPSHQVTQMGQEVILRCVPISNHLYFYWYRQILGQKVEFLVSFYNNEISEKSEIFDDQFSVERPDGSNFTLKIRSTKLEDSAMYFCASRGQGLTTDTQYFGPGTRLTVL.

As concerns this clone: One end of the junction does not line up with germline, which may come from a read error. The V gene is TRBV9, the J gene TRBJ1-2; D possibly corresponds to TRBD1 (5 bases). The germline V gene encodes CDR1 SGDLS and CDR2 YYNGEE. The CDR3 covers 14 residues. CDR3 sequence (DNA): TGTGCCAGCAGCCCGGGGGGGGTCAACTATGGCTACCCCTTC. It is translated as CASSPGGVNYGYPF.

V gene TRBV29-1 combines with J gene TRBJ1-4; possibly TRBD1 for D (5 bases). Trimming removed 2 bases from V and 7 bases from J, with 11 bases in between. The CDR3 sequence is 13 residues long. Germline values: CDR1 SQVTM, CDR2 ANQGSEA. CDR3 region: CSVESGEGEKLFF. The CDR3 DNA sequence: TGCAGCGTTGAATCGGGGGAGGGTGAAAAACTGTTTTTT.

This clone was seen a few times. Other DNA sequences of this sample code for an identical CDR3. The chain has TRBV27 and TRBJ2-7; 9 positions match TRBD1. Germline CDR1 and CDR2: MNHEY and SMNVEV (reference sequence). Trimming removed 3 bases from V and 3 bases from J; junction bases left unmatched: 3. This CDR3 region has 14 residues. The CDR3 loop is CASSLGTGNYEQYF. The DNA for the CDR3 is TGTGCCAGCAGTTTGGGGACAGGGAACTACGAGCAGTACTTC.

V is TRBV9 and J is TRBJ2-3; 7 positions match TRBD1. This CDR3 has 18 residues. CDR1 SGDLS and CDR2 YYNGEE come from the germline V gene. V lost 3 bases and J lost 0; bases outside the gene matches: 13. The CDR3 sequence is CASSAPRTGPYSTDTQYF. Written as DNA, the CDR3 is TGTGCCAGCAGCGCGCCCCGGACAGGCCCTTATAGCACAGATACGCAGTATTTT.

The genes are TRBV7-6 and TRBJ1-5; D unresolved. Trimming shortened V by 1 base and J by 0 bases, and 7 bases separated the two germline ends. Germline values: CDR1 SGHVS, CDR2 FNYEAQ. This CDR3 has 15 residues. The CDR3 loop is CASSLGRGSNQPQHF. CDR3 sequence (DNA): TGTGCCAGCAGCTTAGGCCGGGGTAGCAATCAGCCCCAGCATTTT.

This chain joins TRBV4-3 and TRBJ2-3; the match to TRBD2 covers 7 bases. The germline gives CDR1 LGHNA, CDR2 YSLEER. The CDR3 spans 16 residues. V shed 4 bases and J 0 bases; nucleotides not matched to a gene: 7. The CDR3 region is CASSLSTSPSTDTQYF. The CDR3 nucleotides read TGCGCCAGCAGCCTTTCGACTAGCCCTAGCACAGATACGCAGTATTTT.

This clone has only a few counts. The chain is built from TRBV18 and TRBJ2-7, with a possible D match to TRBD1 (6 bases). CDR1 is KGHSH and CDR2 is LQKENI in the germline V gene. Deletions cut 0 bases from V and 4 bases from J, with 13 bases between. The CDR3 covers 15 residues. CDR3 sequence reads: CASSPPWDISYEQYF. As DNA, the CDR3 is TGTGCCAGCTCACCACCCTGGGACATCAGTTACGAGCAGTACTTC.

This rearrangement joins TRBV18 to TRBJ2-1; TRBD2 matches 7 bases. Trimming took 1 base from V and 0 from J; bases not matched to a gene: 9. Germline assignment: CDR1 KGHSH and CDR2 LQKENI. CDR3 size: 18 residues. CDR3 residues: CASSPLAGDFSSYNEQFF. CDR3 bases: TGTGCCAGCTCACCACTTGCGGGGGACTTCAGCTCCTACAATGAGCAGTTCTTC.

The rearrangement uses TRBV6-1 and TRBJ1-3; unclear D gene. Germline CDR1 and CDR2: MNHNS and SASEGT. Between the trimmed V and J ends, which lost 0 bases and 7 bases, there was a span of 7 bases. The length of the CDR3 is 13 residues. CDR3 nucleotide sequence: TGTGCCAGCAGTGAAGCACTACCGAACACCATATATTTT. Protein product: CASSEALPNTIYF.

The CDR3 nucleotides are TGTGCCAGCAGCCCGGGGGGGATAGATACGCAGTATTTT. It specifies CASSPGGIDTQYF. This rearrangement joins TRBV14 to TRBJ2-3; 8 nucleotides match TRBD2. The CDR3 totals 13 residues. Trimming cost V 4 bases and J 5 bases; bases outside gene matches: 2. Germline V gene data show CDR1 as SGHDN and CDR2 as FVKESK.